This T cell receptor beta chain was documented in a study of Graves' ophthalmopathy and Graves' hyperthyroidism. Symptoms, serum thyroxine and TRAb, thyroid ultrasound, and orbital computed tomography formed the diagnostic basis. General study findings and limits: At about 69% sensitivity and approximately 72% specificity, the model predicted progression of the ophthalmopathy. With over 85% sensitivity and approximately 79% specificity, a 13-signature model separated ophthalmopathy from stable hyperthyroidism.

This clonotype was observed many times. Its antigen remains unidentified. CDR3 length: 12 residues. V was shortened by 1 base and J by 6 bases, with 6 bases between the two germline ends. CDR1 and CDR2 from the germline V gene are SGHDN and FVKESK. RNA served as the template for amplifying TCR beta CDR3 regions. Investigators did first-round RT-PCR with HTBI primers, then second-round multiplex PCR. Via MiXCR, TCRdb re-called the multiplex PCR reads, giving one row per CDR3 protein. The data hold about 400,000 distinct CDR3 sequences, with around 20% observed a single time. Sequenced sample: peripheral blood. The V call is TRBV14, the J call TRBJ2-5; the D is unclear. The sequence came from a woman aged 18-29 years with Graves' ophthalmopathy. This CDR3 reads CASSQAGQTQYF. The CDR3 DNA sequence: TGTGCCAGCAGCCAAGCTGGACAGACCCAGTACTTC.